This T cell receptor (beta chain) was identified during a study of CD8 T cells in Susac syndrome. TEMRA cells were FACS-enriched, and CD8+ and CD4+ T cells were isolated negatively. V was clipped by 2 bases and J by 3 bases, with 7 bases between them. Germline-derived CDR1 and CDR2 are WNHNN and SYGVQD (reference sequence). This CDR3 comprises 13 residues. Random hexamers served to reverse transcribe about 0.5 to 1 ug RNA. A single record per CDR3 protein comes from TCRdb applying MiXCR to the immunoSEQ multiplex PCR reads. This sample has 170,000 or so distinct CDR3 sequences, with under 95% found just once.

This chain connects TRBV10-1 to TRBJ2-5, with D perhaps matching TRBD1 (6 bases). The receptor comes from a human donor with multiple sclerosis. Sample: CD4+ T cells from PBMCs. The CDR3 nucleotides read TGCGCCAGCAGTGAGAGGGGGAAAGAGACCCAGTACTTC. As protein: CASSERGKETQYF.